What follows describes a single TCR beta chain. What it recognizes is unknown. The sample has other DNA sequences that encode this CDR3 too. This record belongs to a study of vaccination effects on CD4 cells after COVID-19. Per the germline V gene, CDR1 is SEHNR and CDR2 is FQNEAQ (reference sequence). The CDR3 loop spans 14 amino acids. Trimming at V came to 1 base and at J to 7 bases, leaving 4 bases not matched to a gene. Expansion of antigen-specific CD4+ T cells with viral peptide pools was carried out by the ViraFEST assay before sequencing. CD4+ T cells were isolated after roughly nine days of culture. Neither prior SARS-CoV-2 infection nor positive nucleocapsid antibodies were present in the vaccine recipients. The authors replaced half the medium with IL-2 medium on days 3 and 7. Clones were sequenced by immunoSEQ multiplex PCR, and TCRdb holds only the in-frame ones, with some missing. The repertoire holds roughly 27,000 clones, with 72% as singletons.

Study conclusions and caveats: Of the vaccine-induced clones from healthy vaccinees, merely 1 of 255 recognized common cold coronaviruses as well. Recruitment yielded few convalescent patients, and the study had no early post-infection timepoints. Marked clonal contraction of infection- and vaccine-induced clones was seen late after vaccination.

The sample here was CD4+ T cells from PBMCs cultured with SARS-CoV-2 spike peptides, taken before COVID-19 vaccination. The V and J genes are TRBV7-9 and TRBJ1-5; TRBD1 matches at 7 bases. This TCR was sampled from a human donor who received a COVID-19 vaccine. CDR3 nucleotide sequence: TGTGCCAGCAGCTTAGGACAGGGAGGCCAGCCCCAGCATTTT. Amino acids: CASSLGQGGQPQHF. Full variable domain (missing parts from reference TRBV7-9 and TRBJ1-5): DTGVSQNPRHKITKRGQNVTFRCDPISEHNRLYWYRQTLGQGPEFLTYFQNEAQLEKSRLLSDRFSAERPKGSFSTLEIQRTEQGDSAMYLCASSLGQGGQPQHFGDGTRLSIL.